The 19 T cell receptor beta chains reported below all come from one sample, sequenced in a study of graft-versus-host responses after intestinal transplantation. Libraries were prepared by immunoSEQ multiplex PCR; TCRdb keeps only in-frame clonotypes and omits some of them. The table has about 97,000 clones, approximately 92% seen once. The input for sequencing was PBMCs, taken 450 to 480 days after intestinal transplant. The receptors here all came from a human patient who received an intestinal transplant, so some T cells may come from the graft donor.

This clone has a single count. The V call is TRBV20-1, the J call TRBJ1-2; no reliable D call. The CDR3 covers 11 residues. V was clipped by 2 bases and J by 13 bases, with 14 bases between them. The V gene's germline CDR1 is DFQATT and CDR2 SNEGSKA (reference sequence). The CDR3 DNA reads TGCAGTGCTAGATGGGCTGGGGTCGGCACCTTC. Its protein is CSARWAGVGTF.

The genes are TRBV7-8 and TRBJ2-5; 7 nucleotides align to TRBD2. The CDR3 spans 14 residues. Looked up from germline, CDR1 is SGHVS and CDR2 is FQNEAQ. After removal of 1 base from V and 4 bases from J, the junction contained 3 bases not matched to a gene. CDR3 in DNA: TGTGCCAGCAGCTTAGTCGGGGGGAGAGAGACCCAGTACTTC. This codes for CASSLVGGRETQYF.

The rearrangement uses TRBV27 and TRBJ2-3, with D unresolved. Germline V gene lookup returns CDR1 MNHEY and CDR2 SMNVEV (reference sequence). The CDR3 contains 13 residues. Between the trimmed V and J ends, which lost 7 bases and 1 base, there was a span of 9 bases. The CDR3 DNA is TGTGCCAGCAACAAGAGAGGCACAGATACGCAGTATTTT. It encodes CASNKRGTDTQYF.

This rearrangement joins TRBV5-1 to TRBJ2-7, with a tentative D call TRBD2 (6 bases). The CDR3 is made up of 14 amino acids. CDR1 is SGHRS, CDR2 YFSETQ, per germline. Trimming left V 0 bases short and J 5 bases short, with 12 bases between. This CDR3 reads CASSLGFGSDEQYF. CDR3 in DNA: TGCGCCAGCAGCTTGGGGTTCGGGAGCGACGAGCAGTACTTC.

This clone was counted a single time. The CDR3 loop reads CASSVAYGDDSEQFF. The CDR3 bases are TGTGCCAGCAGCGTAGCTTACGGGGATGACAGTGAGCAGTTCTTC. The rearrangement joins TRBV9 to TRBJ2-1, with D possibly being TRBD1 or TRBD2 (5 bases each). The ends were cut back, 0 bases at V and 9 bases at J, with 16 bases in the middle. The V gene's germline CDR1 is SGDLS and CDR2 YYNGEE. This CDR3 is built from 15 residues.

The chain combines TRBV13 with TRBJ2-3; weak D call: TRBD2 (7 bases). The CDR3 loop spans 17 amino acids. CDR1 and CDR2 from the germline V gene are PRHDT and FYEKMQ (reference sequence). Trimming pared 5 bases from V and 0 bases from J, leaving 18 bases between. The chain's CDR3 is CASSPVVAGASTDTQYF. CDR3 coding DNA: TGTGCCAGCAGCCCAGTAGTCGCGGGGGCGAGCACAGATACGCAGTATTTT. Variable domain in full (rest from reference TRBV13 and TRBJ2-3): AAGVIQSPRHLIKEKRETATLKCYPIPRHDTVYWYQQGPGQDPQFLISFYEKMQSDKGSIPDRFSAQQFSDYHSELNMSSLELGDSALYFCASSPVVAGASTDTQYFGPGTRLTVL.

The rearrangement uses TRBV11-2 and TRBJ2-7; maybe TRBD2 (6 bases). V was clipped by 0 bases and J by 3 bases, with 12 bases between them. Germline CDR1 is SGHAT and CDR2 is FQNNGV. There are 15 residues in the CDR3. For the CDR3, the DNA is TGTGCCAGCAGCTTAGACCCCTCGGAGGGCTACGAGCAGTACTTC. This gives the protein CASSLDPSEGYEQYF.

The rearrangement uses TRBV5-1 and TRBJ2-7; possibly TRBD2 for D (5 bases). This CDR3 region has 15 residues. Germline CDR1 and CDR2: SGHRS and YFSETQ. Between the trimmed V and J ends, which lost 0 bases and 3 bases, there was a span of 13 bases. CDR3 nucleotide sequence: TGCGCCAGCAGCTTGGTGTCTTCCGGGGACTACGAGCAGTACTTC. It is translated as CASSLVSSGDYEQYF.

V and J are TRBV6-1 and TRBJ2-3, with 9 positions matching TRBD1. V was pared by 6 bases and J by 7 bases, with 5 bases of the junction left unmatched. CDR1 is MNHNS, CDR2 SASEGT, per germline. The CDR3 has 13 amino acids. CDR3 region: CASRPGTGYTQYF. CDR3 coding DNA: TGTGCCAGCAGACCCGGGACAGGGTATACGCAGTATTTT.

In its sample, this clone was seen once. The J gene is TRBJ1-6, the V gene TRBV6-1, with unresolved D. The CDR3 sequence is 13 residues long. The germline V gene encodes CDR1 MNHNS and CDR2 SASEGT. Trimming pared 6 bases from V and 7 bases from J, leaving 10 bases between. CDR3 region: CASSAVGNSPLHF. The CDR3 DNA reads TGTGCCAGCAGCGCAGTGGGAAATTCACCCCTCCACTTT.

This chain links TRBV7-9 with TRBJ2-2, with unresolved D. This CDR3 comprises 12 residues. CDR1 is SEHNR and CDR2 is FQNEAQ in the germline V gene (reference sequence). Deletions cut 2 bases from V and 7 bases from J, with 5 bases between. The CDR3: CASSLRLGELFF. CDR3 DNA: TGTGCCAGCAGCTTACGACTCGGGGAGCTGTTTTTT.

The chain uses TRBV5-1 and TRBJ1-5; TRBD1 aligns across 7 bases. Looked up from germline, CDR1 is SGHRS and CDR2 is YFSETQ. The length of the CDR3 is 14 residues. With 4 bases clipped from V and 3 bases from J, the junction kept 4 bases outside the gene matches. CDR3 sequence (DNA): TGCGCCAGCAGCCCCGGGACAGACAATCAGCCCCAGCATTTT. It encodes CASSPGTDNQPQHF.

The gene calls are TRBV2 and TRBJ1-2; 9 bases match TRBD1. The CDR3 spans 14 residues. J gave up 1 base and V 6 bases, and 3 bases lay outside the gene matches. Germline CDR1 SNHLY, CDR2 FYNNEI. The chain's CDR3 is CASRGQGINYGYTF. CDR3 nucleotides: TGTGCCAGCAGAGGACAGGGGATTAACTATGGCTACACCTTC.

The J gene is TRBJ1-4, the V gene TRBV18; D is possibly TRBD1 (5 bases). V gave up 3 bases and J gave up 5 bases, with 7 bases separating them. CDR1 and CDR2 (germline): KGHSH, LQKENI. The CDR3 sequence is 13 residues long. The DNA of the CDR3 is TGTGCCAGCTCACCGAGACAGAATGAAAAACTGTTTTTT. Residues: CASSPRQNEKLFF. Using reference TRBV18 and TRBJ1-4 for the parts outside the CDR3, the full variable domain is NAGVMQNPRHLVRRRGQEARLRCSPMKGHSHVYWYRQLPEEGLKFMVYLQKENIIDESGMPKERFSAEFPKEGPSILRIQQVVRGDSAAYFCASSPRQNEKLFFGSGTQLSVL.

CDR3 DNA sequence: TGTGCCAGCAGCGTCGACAGCAGCTCCTACAATGAGCAGTTCTTC. Encoded protein: CASSVDSSSYNEQFF. J is TRBJ2-1 and V is TRBV9; possibly TRBD1 for D (5 bases). Germline CDR1 and CDR2: SGDLS and YYNGEE. CDR3 length: 15 amino acids. V shed 2 bases and J shed 0 bases, with 9 bases lying between them.

This chain connects TRBV2 to TRBJ2-7; possibly TRBD1 for D (6 bases). V was cut by 7 bases and J by 4 bases, with 17 bases left in between. Germline-derived CDR1 and CDR2 are SNHLY and FYNNEI. This CDR3 has 14 amino acids. In DNA, the CDR3 is TGTGCCAGCACCAAGCCCGGCAGGGGTTACGAGCAGTACTTC. Its translation is CASTKPGRGYEQYF.

The chain combines TRBV18 with TRBJ2-5; no definite D call. V lost 3 bases to trimming and J lost 5 bases, with 10 bases between them. Germline CDR1 reads KGHSH; CDR2 reads LQKENI. The CDR3 runs to 13 residues. CDR3 amino acids: CASSPSPGETQYF. The CDR3 bases are TGTGCCAGCTCACCGTCTCCCGGCGAGACCCAGTACTTC.

The chain combines TRBV15 with TRBJ2-1; TRBD1 matches 7 bases. CDR1 and CDR2 (germline): LNHNV, YYDKDF (reference sequence). Trimming removed 1 base from V and 9 bases from J; junction bases left unmatched: 9. This CDR3 spans 15 amino acids. CDR3 loop: CATSRVKGASGEQFF. The CDR3 nucleotides read TGTGCCACCAGCAGAGTTAAGGGGGCGTCTGGTGAGCAGTTCTTC.

This chain joins TRBV6-1 and TRBJ2-1; D is possibly TRBD2 (6 bases). This CDR3 spans 15 amino acids. V was shortened by 10 bases and J by 2 bases, with 18 bases between the two germline ends. The germline V gene encodes CDR1 MNHNS and CDR2 SASEGT. CDR3 protein: CATMWGSGPYNEQFF. CDR3 DNA: TGTGCCACCATGTGGGGTAGCGGTCCCTACAATGAGCAGTTCTTC.